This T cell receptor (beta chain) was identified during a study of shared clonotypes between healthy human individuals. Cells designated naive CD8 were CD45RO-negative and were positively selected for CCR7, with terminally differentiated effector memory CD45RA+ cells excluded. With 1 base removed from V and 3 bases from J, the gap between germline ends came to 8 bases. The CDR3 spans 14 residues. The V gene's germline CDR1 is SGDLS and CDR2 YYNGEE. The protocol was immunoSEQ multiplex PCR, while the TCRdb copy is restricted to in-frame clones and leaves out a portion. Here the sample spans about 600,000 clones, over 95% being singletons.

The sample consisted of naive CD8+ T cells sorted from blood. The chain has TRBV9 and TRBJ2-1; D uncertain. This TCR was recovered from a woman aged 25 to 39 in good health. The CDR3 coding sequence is TGTGCCAGCAGCGTAAGAAGCGACTACAATGAGCAGTTCTTC. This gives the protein CASSVRSDYNEQFF.